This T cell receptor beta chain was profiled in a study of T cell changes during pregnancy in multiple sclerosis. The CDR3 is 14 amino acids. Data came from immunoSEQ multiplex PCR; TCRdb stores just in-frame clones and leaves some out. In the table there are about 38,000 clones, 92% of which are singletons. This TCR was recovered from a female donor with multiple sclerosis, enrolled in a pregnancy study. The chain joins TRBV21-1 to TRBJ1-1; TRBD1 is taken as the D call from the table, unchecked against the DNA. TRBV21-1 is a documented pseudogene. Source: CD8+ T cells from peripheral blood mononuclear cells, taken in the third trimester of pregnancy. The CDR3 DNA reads TGTGCCAGCAGCCAGGCCAGGGAGAACACTGAAGCTTTCTTT. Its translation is CASSQARENTEAFF.